This T cell receptor (beta chain) was captured by sequencing in a study of early T cells in non-severe SARS-CoV-2 infection. About the research overall: It was bulk RNA from unsorted whole blood that was sequenced, and the chains were unpaired. Study-wide points: Matching with VDJdb favored anti-spike CD8 responses (missing private and CD4 specificities).

Unique molecular identifiers tagged individual cDNA molecules. TCRdb independently ran MiXCR on the 5' RACE reads; one entry per CDR3 protein. Here the sample spans 50,000 to 65,000 distinct CDR3 sequences, 7% to 10% being singletons. On this clonotype: Its antigen is unidentified.

This CDR3 contains 11 residues. Germline assignment: CDR1 DFQATT and CDR2 SNEGSKA (reference sequence). The germline V and J ends were trimmed by 3 bases and 1 base, with 3 bases remaining between them. Sequencing used whole blood. The rearrangement uses TRBV20-1 and TRBJ2-5; no reliable D call. The receptor's source is an adult who was a healthcare worker with PCR-confirmed SARS-CoV-2 infection or an uninfected control (not recorded which). In DNA, the CDR3 is TGCAGTGCTAGCAGCCAAGAGACCCAGTACTTC. Protein product: CSASSQETQYF.